Included here is one T cell receptor (beta chain) sequence, with context. The sample comes from a study of blood T cell repertoires in COVID-19. The method was immunoSEQ multiplex PCR; TCRdb's version includes in-frame clones alone and lacks a portion of them. In the table there are 200,000 to 300,000 clones, roughly 87% of which are singletons. Trimming pared 3 bases from V and 2 bases from J, leaving 11 bases between. The CDR3 has 15 residues. The chain uses TRBV23-1 and TRBJ1-5, with a possible D match to TRBD1 (6 bases). TRBV23-1 counts as an open reading frame of uncertain function. Sequencing was carried out using peripheral blood. The source of this sequence is a man in his 60s who had recovered from COVID-19. CDR3 DNA: TGCGCCAGCAGTCACTGGGGGCTACGCAATCAGCCCCAGCATTTT. Translated, it gives CASSHWGLRNQPQHF.